The 14 T cell receptor beta chains below were found in one sample sequenced in a study of T-cell memory formation after mild COVID-19. TCRdb recomputed calls from the 5' RACE reads with MiXCR, one row per CDR3 protein. The sample carries a few hundred thousand distinct CDR3 sequences, around 21% recorded once. The material sequenced was PBMCs or a T cell subset sorted from them (not recorded which). Receptors originate from an adult woman who had mild COVID-19 (a few samples of this study predate the infection). Cell type and time point are not known.

This chain connects TRBV7-6 to TRBJ2-5; 12 nucleotides agree with TRBD2. V dropped 4 bases and J dropped 0; count of bases not matched to a gene: 9. The V gene's germline CDR1 is SGHVS and CDR2 FNYEAQ. The CDR3 extends over 18 amino acids. The CDR3 protein is CASSSPLAGGLYQETQYF. CDR3 nucleotides: TGTGCCAGCAGCTCCCCACTAGCGGGGGGCCTTTACCAAGAGACCCAGTACTTC.

The genes are TRBV5-4 and TRBJ2-3; 7 bases map to TRBD2. After removal of 4 bases from V and 3 bases from J, the junction contained 11 bases not matched to a gene. The germline CDR1 and CDR2 sequences are SGHNT and YYREEE (reference sequence). The CDR3 spans 16 residues. This chain's CDR3 is CASSTSGGRRTDTQYF. DNA for the CDR3: TGTGCCAGCAGCACCTCGGGCGGGAGAAGAACAGATACGCAGTATTTT.

The table lists this clonotype with a few counts. V and J are TRBV5-1 and TRBJ2-1; 7 nucleotides align to TRBD2. The CDR3 loop spans 16 amino acids. J lost 10 bases, V lost 4 bases, and 17 bases had no gene match. Per germline, CDR1 SGHRS and CDR2 YFSETQ. CDR3 bases: TGCGCCAGCAGCGCGGGTGCTAGCGGACCTCAAGGGGAGCAGTTCTTC. Translating it yields CASSAGASGPQGEQFF.

The chain couples TRBV9 to TRBJ2-1; 8 nucleotides match TRBD2. CDR3 length equals 16 residues. Trimming took 4 bases from V and 6 from J; bases not matched to a gene: 12. Germline V lookup: CDR1 SGDLS, CDR2 YYNGEE. In nucleotides, the CDR3 is TGTGCCAGCAGCAGGACAGCGGGAGTTATTGTCAATGAGCAGTTCTTC. It is translated as CASSRTAGVIVNEQFF.

The V gene is TRBV2, the J gene TRBJ2-1; 13 bases map to TRBD2. This CDR3 is built from 12 residues. The V and J ends lost 8 bases and 12 bases, in that order; junction bases with no gene match: 4. Per the germline V gene, CDR1 is SNHLY and CDR2 is FYNNEI. The CDR3: CASGTSGKAQFF. The CDR3 DNA reads TGTGCCAGCGGGACTAGCGGGAAGGCGCAGTTCTTC.

This clonotype appeared a few times. This chain uses TRBV20-1 with TRBJ2-1, with 9 bases identical to TRBD2. Germline lookup yields CDR1 DFQATT and CDR2 SNEGSKA (reference sequence). Losses at the gene ends were 0 bases for V and 4 bases for J; bases not matched to a gene: 4. The CDR3 consists of 15 residues. In DNA, the CDR3 is TGCAGTGCTAGAGACTTAGCGGGGGTGTACAATGAGCAGTTCTTC. This gives the protein CSARDLAGVYNEQFF.

This chain links TRBV7-2 with TRBJ2-2; 7 nucleotides match TRBD2. The CDR3 length is 17 residues. The V and J ends lost 6 bases and 6 bases, in that order; junction bases with no gene match: 16. Germline V CDR1 and CDR2: SGHTA, FQGNSA. The CDR3 sequence is CASRLPVAGVGPGELFF. The CDR3, as DNA: TGTGCCAGCAGGCTTCCCGTCGCGGGAGTTGGCCCCGGGGAGCTGTTTTTT. Based on the CDR3 plus reference TRBV7-2 and TRBJ2-2, the full variable domain is GAGVSQSPSNKVTEKGKDVELRCDPISGHTALYWYRQSLGQGLEFLIYFQGNSAPDKSGLPSDRFSAERTGGSVSTLTIQRTQQEDSAVYLCASRLPVAGVGPGELFFGEGSRLTVL.

This clonotype came up a few times. The rearrangement links TRBV3-1 to TRBJ1-2, with 9 bases lining up with TRBD1. CDR3 length: 16 amino acids. Looked up from germline, CDR1 is LGHDT and CDR2 is YNNKEL (reference sequence). V gave up 6 bases and J gave up 3 bases; unmatched junction bases: 11. CDR3 nucleotide sequence: TGTGCCAGCAGATCGGTTACAGGGGGCGCGGACTATGGCTACACCTTC. It encodes CASRSVTGGADYGYTF. The whole variable domain, filled in from reference TRBV3-1 and TRBJ1-2, reads DTAVSQTPKYLVTQMGNDKSIKCEQNLGHDTMYWYKQDSKKFLKIMFSYNNKELIINETVPNRFSPKSPDKAHLNLHINSLELGDSAVYFCASRSVTGGADYGYTFGSGTRLTVV.

V is TRBV6-1 and J is TRBJ2-3, with 12 bases that match TRBD2. This CDR3 comprises 16 residues. Germline CDR1 and CDR2: MNHNS and SASEGT. V dropped 6 bases and J dropped 0; count of bases not matched to a gene: 4. The DNA for the CDR3 is TGTGCCAGCAGCAGACTAGCGGGAGCCAGCACAGATACGCAGTATTTT. It translates to CASSRLAGASTDTQYF.

This clonotype was counted between two and nine times. The rearrangement uses TRBV7-6 and TRBJ2-7, with TRBD1 as a possible D gene (5 bases). V dropped 2 bases and J dropped 2 bases, with 16 bases sitting between them. CDR1 and CDR2 from the germline V gene are SGHVS and FNYEAQ. The CDR3 runs to 16 residues. CDR3: CASSLRRREGAYEQYF. CDR3 nucleotides: TGTGCCAGCAGCTTACGGCGGAGAGAAGGGGCCTACGAGCAGTACTTC.

The chain couples TRBV7-6 to TRBJ1-1, with a weak D call TRBD1 (6 bases). Between the trimmed V and J ends, which lost 7 bases and 6 bases, there was a span of 15 bases. CDR3 length: 13 amino acids. The germline CDR1 and CDR2 sequences are SGHVS and FNYEAQ. CDR3 in amino acids: CASKNPQGSEAFF. The CDR3 DNA follows: TGTGCCAGCAAAAACCCACAGGGTTCTGAAGCTTTCTTT.

The table lists this clonotype with a few counts. V and J are TRBV10-3 and TRBJ2-5, with D maybe TRBD2 (5 bases). The germline gives CDR1 ENHRY, CDR2 SYGVKD. The CDR3 has 14 residues. Trimming stripped 10 bases from V and 4 bases from J, with 19 bases between. The CDR3 region has the DNA TGTGCCACCCGACACAGCTCGGGGTTAGAGACCCAGTACTTC. Amino acids: CATRHSSGLETQYF.

V and J are TRBV12-3 or TRBV12-4 and TRBJ2-7, with D possibly matching TRBD1 (5 bases). The CDR3 contains 16 residues. The V end was cut by 6 bases, the J end by 4 bases, with 22 bases between. CDR3 sequence: CASSPTDRHSRYEQYF. The CDR3 DNA sequence: TGTGCCAGCAGCCCCACAGACAGACATTCCAGATACGAGCAGTACTTC.

CDR3 sequence: CASRQTGTGAGYTF. Here the CDR3 DNA reads TGTGCCAGCAGGCAAACGGGGACAGGGGCTGGCTACACCTTC. This rearrangement joins TRBV12-3 or TRBV12-4 to TRBJ1-2; 10 positions agree with TRBD1. The CDR3 is 14 residues long. Trimming at V came to 6 bases and at J to 7 bases, leaving 8 bases not matched to a gene.